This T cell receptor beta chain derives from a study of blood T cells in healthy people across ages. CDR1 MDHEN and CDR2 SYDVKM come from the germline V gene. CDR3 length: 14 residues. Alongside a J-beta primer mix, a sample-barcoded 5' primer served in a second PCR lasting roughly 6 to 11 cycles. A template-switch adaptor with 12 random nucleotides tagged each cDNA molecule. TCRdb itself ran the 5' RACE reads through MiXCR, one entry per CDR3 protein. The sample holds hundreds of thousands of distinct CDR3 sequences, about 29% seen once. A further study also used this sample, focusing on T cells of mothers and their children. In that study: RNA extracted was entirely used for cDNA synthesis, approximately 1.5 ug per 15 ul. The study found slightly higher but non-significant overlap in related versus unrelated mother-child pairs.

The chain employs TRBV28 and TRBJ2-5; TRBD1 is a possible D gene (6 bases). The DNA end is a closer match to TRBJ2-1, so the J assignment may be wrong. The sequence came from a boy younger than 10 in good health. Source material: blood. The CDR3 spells CASSLYDRYNEQFF. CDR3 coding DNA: TGTGCCAGCAGTTTATATGACAGGTACAATGAGCAGTTCTTC.